This T cell receptor beta chain was retrieved from a study of cytomegalovirus exposure and HLA in healthy donors. The study, taken as a whole, reports: Associated with cytomegalovirus, according to the listing, were 164 TCR beta chains. Accurate prediction of HLA-A and HLA-B alleles (for most subjects) was reportedly achieved from TCR beta sequences. Accounts indicate the classifier identified cytomegalovirus status with strong specificity and sensitivity.

PCR was performed using 60 Vbeta and 13 Jbeta primers. Produced via immunoSEQ multiplex PCR; TCRdb's table is partial and in-frame only. The sample shows just over 150,000 clones, over 60% of them seen only once. This clone was detected only a few times. Its specificity is unknown. The TCR comes from a woman in her 50s in good health and CMV-seropositive. The sequencing input was PBMCs.

This CDR3 reads CASLKEGLTNYGYTF. The CDR3 coding sequence is TGTGCCAGCCTAAAAGAAGGACTAACGAACTATGGCTACACCTTC. This chain connects TRBV2 to TRBJ1-2; D not certain. This CDR3 comprises 15 residues. Germline lookup yields CDR1 SNHLY and CDR2 FYNNEI. V lost 8 bases to trimming and J lost 2 bases, with 18 bases between them.